This section outlines one T cell receptor beta chain sequence together with its context. Its antigen is not identified. Only in-frame clones appear in the TCRdb table, and some are missing; sequencing was by immunoSEQ multiplex PCR. The sample shows 150,000 to 200,000 clones, around three quarters of them seen only once. The data are from a study of cytotoxic CD8 clonotypes in ibrutinib-treated CLL. Notes on the study in general: Different sampling times were used for sustained-remission and progressing patients. Baseline clonality exceeded age-matched healthy donors and tracked circulating CD8+ T-cell counts. Baseline levels were approached again at progression, after clonality had risen at ibrutinib response.

The CDR3 has 14 amino acids. Trimming removed 2 bases from V and 4 bases from J; junction bases left unmatched: 0. Germline CDR1 SGHNT, CDR2 YYREEE (reference sequence). Investigators sourced 1.5 to 2.5 micrograms of genomic DNA from cryopreserved PBMCs for TCR beta libraries. The starting material was PBMCs, obtained after 24 months of ibrutinib treatment. This clonotype was obtained from a human donor with chronic lymphocytic leukemia. The chain has TRBV5-4 and TRBJ2-7, with TRBD2 identical over 13 bases. Here the CDR3 DNA reads TGTGCCAGCAGCTTACTAGCGGGAGGGTACGAGCAGTACTTC. Translating gives CASSLLAGGYEQYF.